This T cell receptor (beta chain) comes out of a study of shared clonotypes between healthy human individuals. Samples underwent the assay at deep level. Under the authors' procedure: Filtering differed, since immunoSEQ gave only junction sequences and no quality scores. TCRdb keeps only in-frame clones here, not all; method: immunoSEQ multiplex PCR. D and trimming come from the DNA, and the V and J calls and clone size come from that table. The data hold some 530,000 clones, with about 72% observed a single time. This CDR3 comprises 14 residues. J lost 3 bases, V lost 8 bases, and 6 bases had no gene match. Germline CDR1 and CDR2: MGHDK and SYGVNS.

The V gene is TRBV25-1, the J gene TRBJ2-3; 9 nucleotides agree with TRBD2. The sequenced sample was PBMCs. This receptor was identified in a middle-aged woman in good health. Some clones in this sample may be carry-over from other donors' samples. The CDR3 DNA follows: TGTGCCAGCGTCGGGCTAGCGGGAACAGATACGCAGTATTTT. Its protein is CASVGLAGTDTQYF.